This entry lists 21 T cell receptor beta chains sequenced from one sample in a study of blood T cells in healthy people across ages. The authors ran a second PCR of about 6 to 11 cycles using a sample-barcoded 5' primer and a J-beta primer mix. A single record per CDR3 protein comes from TCRdb applying MiXCR to the 5' RACE reads. This sample has fewer than 700,000 distinct CDR3 sequences, with under 55% found just once. Material: blood. The receptor source for this set is an elderly man in good health.

In this sample, this clonotype turned up a few times. The chain combines TRBV6-5 with TRBJ1-1; 8 nucleotides match TRBD1. With V trimmed by 2 bases and J by 1 base, 9 bases remained unmatched. CDR1 MNHEY and CDR2 SVGAGI come from the germline V gene. The CDR3 extends over 17 amino acids. The CDR3 protein is CASSYATTGVANTEAFF. DNA for the CDR3: TGTGCCAGCAGTTACGCGACGACAGGGGTGGCGAACACTGAAGCTTTCTTT.

This clonotype was seen a few times. The chain is built from TRBV14 and TRBJ1-1; 7 nucleotides match TRBD1. The junction had 6 bases not matched to a gene; V was cut back by 3 bases and J by 5 bases. The CDR3 length is 14 residues. Germline V lookup: CDR1 SGHDN, CDR2 FVKESK. The CDR3 is CASSQGRGRTEAFF. The CDR3 nucleotides are TGTGCCAGCAGCCAGGGGAGGGGGCGAACTGAAGCTTTCTTT.

This clonotype was detected only a few times. The chain combines TRBV7-3 with TRBJ2-1, with 13 bases matching TRBD2. V gave up 9 bases and J gave up 9 bases; unmatched junction bases: 5. Germline assignment: CDR1 SGHTA and CDR2 FQGTGA. This CDR3 comprises 13 residues. CDR3 protein: CARRLAGGSEQFF. Here the CDR3 DNA reads TGTGCCAGGAGACTAGCGGGAGGTAGTGAGCAGTTCTTC.

This clonotype showed up just a few times. This chain uses TRBV11-2 with TRBJ1-2, with TRBD1 identical over 7 bases. V lost 4 bases, J lost 1 base, and 9 bases stayed unmatched. Germline assignment: CDR1 SGHAT and CDR2 FQNNGV. This CDR3 contains 16 residues. The CDR3 nucleotides read TGTGCCAGCAGCTCCCCCTGGGACAGCCTTAACTATGGCTACACCTTC. Translated, it gives CASSSPWDSLNYGYTF.

This clonotype was observed a handful of times. This chain links TRBV24-1 with TRBJ2-1, with D unclear. The CDR3 is made up of 12 amino acids. Trimming took 4 bases from V and 5 from J, leaving 5 bases between them. Germline CDR1 KGHDR, CDR2 SFDVKD. In DNA form, the CDR3 reads TGTGCCACCAGTGAGTCGGACAATGAGCAGTTCTTC. It yields the protein CATSESDNEQFF.

This chain connects TRBV7-2 to TRBJ2-7; TRBD1 might be the D (6 bases). The CDR3 has 14 amino acids. The V gene lost 3 bases and the J gene lost 7 bases, with 16 bases spanning the gap. Germline loops: CDR1 SGHTA, CDR2 FQGNSA. The CDR3 loop is CASSFPRGQGEQYF. The CDR3 DNA reads as TGTGCCAGCAGCTTCCCACGGGGACAAGGAGAGCAGTACTTC.

The gene calls are TRBV20-1 and TRBJ1-1; D call uncertain. V lost 0 bases, J lost 0 bases, and 5 bases lay in between. CDR1 is DFQATT, CDR2 SNEGSKA, per germline (reference sequence). The CDR3 contains 13 residues. CDR3 loop: CSARDKLNTEAFF. In DNA form, the CDR3 reads TGCAGTGCTAGAGATAAGTTGAACACTGAAGCTTTCTTT.

This chain connects TRBV2 to TRBJ1-6; 7 bases align to TRBD1. Germline loops: CDR1 SNHLY, CDR2 FYNNEI. This CDR3 has 14 amino acids. V lost 6 bases to trimming and J lost 7 bases; unmatched junction nucleotides: 6. CDR3 residues: CASSRRDRNSPLHF. CDR3 sequence (DNA): TGTGCCAGCAGCAGAAGGGACAGAAATTCACCCCTCCACTTT.

The rearrangement links TRBV11-2 to TRBJ2-5; tentatively, D is TRBD1 (6 bases). The J call could be wrong; TRBJ2-7 is a better fit for the DNA end. Germline assignment: CDR1 SGHAT and CDR2 FQNNGV. This CDR3 comprises 15 residues. CDR3 DNA sequence: TGTGCCAGCAGCTTAGCCACAGGGAGTTCCAGCGAGCAGTACTTC. Amino acid sequence: CASSLATGSSSEQYF.

This clonotype was counted between two and nine times. Its ends do not fully match the called genes, so a read error is possible. V is TRBV28 and J is TRBJ2-1; 10 bases agree with TRBD2. Germline V CDR1 and CDR2: MDHEN, SYDVKM. The CDR3 length is 15 residues. The CDR3 here is CASRIAGGTYNEQFF. The CDR3 nucleotides are TGCGCCAGCAGAATAGCGGGAGGAACGTACAATGAGCAGTTCTTC.

J is TRBJ2-5 and V is TRBV7-2; either TRBD1 or TRBD2 may fit D (5 bases each). Germline-derived CDR1 and CDR2 are SGHTA and FQGNSA. This CDR3 contains 15 residues. V dropped 3 bases and J dropped 5 bases, with 16 bases sitting between them. In DNA form, the CDR3 reads TGTGCCAGCAGCTTTTGGGGGAAGGAGCGGGAGACCCAGTACTTC. It codes for CASSFWGKERETQYF.

The chain carries TRBV10-3 and TRBJ2-1; no clear D gene. V was trimmed by 3 bases and J by 6 bases, leaving 3 bases between them. The length of the CDR3 is 11 residues. CDR1 and CDR2 from the germline V gene are ENHRY and SYGVKD. CDR3 loop: CAISDTNEQFF. The CDR3 DNA sequence: TGTGCCATCAGTGATACCAATGAGCAGTTCTTC.

The rearrangement links TRBV29-1 to TRBJ1-2; possible D gene TRBD1, 6 bases. Germline V lookup: CDR1 SQVTM, CDR2 ANQGSEA. Trimming cost V 8 bases and J 4 bases, with 23 bases left between them. The CDR3 is 15 residues long. The CDR3 sequence is CSIASLQGPGYGYTF. In nucleotides, the CDR3 is TGCAGCATTGCCTCCTTACAGGGCCCTGGCTATGGCTACACCTTC.

The chain employs TRBV20-1 and TRBJ1-6, with TRBD1 as a possible D gene (6 bases). Germline assignment: CDR1 DFQATT and CDR2 SNEGSKA (reference sequence). There are 15 residues in the CDR3. With 0 bases removed from V and 10 bases from J, the gap between germline ends came to 16 bases. The CDR3 region is CSARDLGAGESPLHF. DNA for the CDR3: TGCAGTGCTAGAGATCTGGGGGCAGGGGAGTCACCCCTCCACTTT.

V is TRBV6-2 or TRBV6-3 and J is TRBJ2-1; D is uncertain. This CDR3 comprises 14 residues. Germline V lookup: CDR1 MNHEY, CDR2 SVGEGT. Trimming shortened V by 2 bases and J by 7 bases, and 12 bases separated the two germline ends. CDR3: CASSYGFRANEQFF. CDR3 DNA: TGTGCCAGCAGTTACGGGTTTAGAGCTAATGAGCAGTTCTTC.

The genes are TRBV4-2 and TRBJ2-7, with D tentatively TRBD1 (6 bases). The germline V gene encodes CDR1 LGHNA and CDR2 YNFKEQ. This CDR3 has 14 residues. Between the trimmed V and J ends, which lost 3 bases and 3 bases, there was a span of 12 bases. The DNA for the CDR3 is TGTGCCAGCAGCCATGAAACAGGGAGCTACGAGCAGTACTTC. This encodes CASSHETGSYEQYF.

This clonotype showed up many times. The V and J genes are TRBV5-1 and TRBJ2-7; weak D call: TRBD1 (6 bases). The CDR3 extends over 14 amino acids. From germline, CDR1 is SGHRS and CDR2 YFSETQ. Trimming left V 0 bases short and J 2 bases short, with 9 bases between. CDR3: CASSLVGQTYEQYF. In nucleotides, the CDR3 is TGCGCCAGCAGCTTGGTGGGACAAACCTACGAGCAGTACTTC.

In its sample, this clonotype was seen a few times. V is TRBV7-9 and J is TRBJ2-7, with D maybe TRBD2 (5 bases). Germline V gives CDR1 SEHNR, CDR2 FQNEAQ (reference sequence). CDR3 length: 15 amino acids. Trimming pared 5 bases from V and 3 bases from J, leaving 17 bases between. The CDR3 coding sequence is TGTGCCAGCAGCCATCCGGCCCGGACTGTCTACGAGCAGTACTTC. Translation: CASSHPARTVYEQYF.

The sample holds a few counts of this clonotype. The rearrangement joins TRBV4-3 to TRBJ2-3, with 9 bases aligning to TRBD2. CDR1 and CDR2 from the germline V gene are LGHNA and YSLEER. Trimming removed 5 bases from V and 3 bases from J; junction bases left unmatched: 21. The CDR3 covers 20 residues. The CDR3 nucleotides are TGCGCCAGCAGCTTGCGACAGGTCGCGGGAGGGGTAGCAGCAACAGATACGCAGTATTTT. The encoded protein is CASSLRQVAGGVAATDTQYF.

The chain joins TRBV29-1 to TRBJ1-5; weak D call: TRBD1 (5 bases). Germline V gives CDR1 SQVTM, CDR2 ANQGSEA. Trimming shortened V by 4 bases and J by 6 bases, and 22 bases separated the two germline ends. CDR3 length equals 16 residues. The CDR3 DNA follows: TGCAGCGTTGTTTATAGGTTTTGGGGGTTTTGTCAGCCCCAGCATTTT. It is translated as CSVVYRFWGFCQPQHF.

V usage is TRBV4-3 and J usage is TRBJ2-7; the D is unclear. The CDR3 covers 14 residues. V was clipped by 0 bases and J by 3 bases, with 9 bases between them. The V gene's germline CDR1 is LGHNA and CDR2 YSLEER. The CDR3 protein is CASSQDFPYYEQYF. The CDR3 coding sequence is TGCGCCAGCAGCCAAGATTTTCCCTACTACGAGCAGTACTTC.